Below, one T cell receptor (beta chain) is given with its context. No antigen is known for it. Samples underwent the assay at deep level. Methods used by the authors: Junction-only sequences without quality scores came from ImmunoSEQ, so filtering differed. Produced via immunoSEQ multiplex PCR; TCRdb's table is partial and in-frame only. V, J and clone size are those of that table, while D and trimming were read from the DNA. This sample has about 2 million clones; 85% to 95% occur once, and the top ten carry roughly 1.1%. Positively selected for CCR7, the CD45RO-negative cells used as naive CD8 cells excluded terminally differentiated effector memory CD45RA+ cells. These data are taken from a study of shared clonotypes between healthy human individuals. Study outcomes and limitations: In a handful of donors, approximately 5% of naive CD4 clonotypes appeared in common. Naive subsets generally exceeded memory subsets in estimated richness.

CDR3 length: 13 amino acids. The germline CDR1 and CDR2 sequences are GTSNPN and SVGIG (reference sequence). V was cut by 8 bases and J by 3 bases, with 15 bases left in between. The rearrangement uses TRBV30 and TRBJ2-3; unclear D gene. The sample comprised naive CD8+ T cells sorted from blood. The receptor comes from a man aged 18-30 years in good health. The CDR3 is CAGGRAATDTQYF. CDR3 coding DNA: TGTGCCGGTGGCCGGGCGGCAACAGATACGCAGTATTTT.